The text below deals with one T cell receptor beta chain. Clones were sequenced by immunoSEQ multiplex PCR, and TCRdb holds only the in-frame ones, with some missing. The table lists approximately 73,000 clones, around 92% of them singletons, with 0.42% in the top ten. The record originates from a study of technical replicates of blood from a handful of donors. The source material was T cells isolated from PBMCs. The source of this sequence is a human donor in good health.

CDR3 bases: TGTGCCAGCAGCCCCGGGGGTTTGGTGACTAATGAAAAACTGTTTTTT. It translates to CASSPGGLVTNEKLFF. V is TRBV9 and J is TRBJ1-4; tentative D call: TRBD1 (5 bases). Trimming stripped 4 bases from V and 2 bases from J, with 15 bases between. The length of the CDR3 is 16 residues. CDR1 and CDR2 (germline): SGDLS, YYNGEE.